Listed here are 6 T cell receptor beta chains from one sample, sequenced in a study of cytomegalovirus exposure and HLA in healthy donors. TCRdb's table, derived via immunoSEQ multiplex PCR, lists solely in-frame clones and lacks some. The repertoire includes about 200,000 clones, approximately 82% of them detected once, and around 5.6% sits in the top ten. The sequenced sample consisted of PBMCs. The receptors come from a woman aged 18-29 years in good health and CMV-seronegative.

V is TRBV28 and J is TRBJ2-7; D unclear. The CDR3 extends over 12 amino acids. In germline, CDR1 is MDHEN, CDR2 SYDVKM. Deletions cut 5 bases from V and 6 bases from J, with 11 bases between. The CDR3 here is CASSGSGAEQYF. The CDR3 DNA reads TGTGCCAGCAGTGGGTCAGGCGCCGAGCAGTACTTC.

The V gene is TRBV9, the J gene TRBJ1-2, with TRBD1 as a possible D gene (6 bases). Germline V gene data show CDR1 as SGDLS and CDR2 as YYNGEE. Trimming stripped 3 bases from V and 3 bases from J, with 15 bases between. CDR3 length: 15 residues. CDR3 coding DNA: TGTGCCAGCAGCGGCGGGACAACATGGGACTATGGCTACACCTTC. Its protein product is CASSGGTTWDYGYTF.

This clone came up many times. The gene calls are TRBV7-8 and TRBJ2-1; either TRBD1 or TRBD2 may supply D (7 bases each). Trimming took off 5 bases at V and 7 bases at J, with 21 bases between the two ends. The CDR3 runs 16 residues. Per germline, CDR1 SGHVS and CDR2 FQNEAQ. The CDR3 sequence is CASSPRGGQSNNEQFF. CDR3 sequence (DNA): TGTGCCAGCAGCCCCAGGGGGGGACAGAGTAATAATGAGCAGTTCTTC.

CDR3 residues: CASSPQDEQYF. The DNA for the CDR3 is TGTGCCAGCTCACCCCAGGACGAGCAGTACTTC. The rearrangement uses TRBV18 and TRBJ2-7; D is ambiguous. The CDR3 is made up of 11 amino acids. Germline V gene data show CDR1 as KGHSH and CDR2 as LQKENI. V lost 3 bases and J lost 5, with 5 bases in between.

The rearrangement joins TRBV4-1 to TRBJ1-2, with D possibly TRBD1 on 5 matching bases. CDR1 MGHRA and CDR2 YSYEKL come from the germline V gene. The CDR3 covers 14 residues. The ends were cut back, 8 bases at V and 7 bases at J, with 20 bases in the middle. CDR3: CASDNLGQPRGYTF. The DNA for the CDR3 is TGCGCCAGCGACAATTTGGGGCAGCCCCGTGGCTACACCTTC.

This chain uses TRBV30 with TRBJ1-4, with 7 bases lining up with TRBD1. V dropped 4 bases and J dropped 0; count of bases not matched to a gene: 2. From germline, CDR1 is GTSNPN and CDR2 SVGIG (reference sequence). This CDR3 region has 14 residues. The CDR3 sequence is CAWNQGATNEKLFF. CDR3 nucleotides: TGTGCCTGGAACCAGGGGGCAACTAATGAAAAACTGTTTTTT.